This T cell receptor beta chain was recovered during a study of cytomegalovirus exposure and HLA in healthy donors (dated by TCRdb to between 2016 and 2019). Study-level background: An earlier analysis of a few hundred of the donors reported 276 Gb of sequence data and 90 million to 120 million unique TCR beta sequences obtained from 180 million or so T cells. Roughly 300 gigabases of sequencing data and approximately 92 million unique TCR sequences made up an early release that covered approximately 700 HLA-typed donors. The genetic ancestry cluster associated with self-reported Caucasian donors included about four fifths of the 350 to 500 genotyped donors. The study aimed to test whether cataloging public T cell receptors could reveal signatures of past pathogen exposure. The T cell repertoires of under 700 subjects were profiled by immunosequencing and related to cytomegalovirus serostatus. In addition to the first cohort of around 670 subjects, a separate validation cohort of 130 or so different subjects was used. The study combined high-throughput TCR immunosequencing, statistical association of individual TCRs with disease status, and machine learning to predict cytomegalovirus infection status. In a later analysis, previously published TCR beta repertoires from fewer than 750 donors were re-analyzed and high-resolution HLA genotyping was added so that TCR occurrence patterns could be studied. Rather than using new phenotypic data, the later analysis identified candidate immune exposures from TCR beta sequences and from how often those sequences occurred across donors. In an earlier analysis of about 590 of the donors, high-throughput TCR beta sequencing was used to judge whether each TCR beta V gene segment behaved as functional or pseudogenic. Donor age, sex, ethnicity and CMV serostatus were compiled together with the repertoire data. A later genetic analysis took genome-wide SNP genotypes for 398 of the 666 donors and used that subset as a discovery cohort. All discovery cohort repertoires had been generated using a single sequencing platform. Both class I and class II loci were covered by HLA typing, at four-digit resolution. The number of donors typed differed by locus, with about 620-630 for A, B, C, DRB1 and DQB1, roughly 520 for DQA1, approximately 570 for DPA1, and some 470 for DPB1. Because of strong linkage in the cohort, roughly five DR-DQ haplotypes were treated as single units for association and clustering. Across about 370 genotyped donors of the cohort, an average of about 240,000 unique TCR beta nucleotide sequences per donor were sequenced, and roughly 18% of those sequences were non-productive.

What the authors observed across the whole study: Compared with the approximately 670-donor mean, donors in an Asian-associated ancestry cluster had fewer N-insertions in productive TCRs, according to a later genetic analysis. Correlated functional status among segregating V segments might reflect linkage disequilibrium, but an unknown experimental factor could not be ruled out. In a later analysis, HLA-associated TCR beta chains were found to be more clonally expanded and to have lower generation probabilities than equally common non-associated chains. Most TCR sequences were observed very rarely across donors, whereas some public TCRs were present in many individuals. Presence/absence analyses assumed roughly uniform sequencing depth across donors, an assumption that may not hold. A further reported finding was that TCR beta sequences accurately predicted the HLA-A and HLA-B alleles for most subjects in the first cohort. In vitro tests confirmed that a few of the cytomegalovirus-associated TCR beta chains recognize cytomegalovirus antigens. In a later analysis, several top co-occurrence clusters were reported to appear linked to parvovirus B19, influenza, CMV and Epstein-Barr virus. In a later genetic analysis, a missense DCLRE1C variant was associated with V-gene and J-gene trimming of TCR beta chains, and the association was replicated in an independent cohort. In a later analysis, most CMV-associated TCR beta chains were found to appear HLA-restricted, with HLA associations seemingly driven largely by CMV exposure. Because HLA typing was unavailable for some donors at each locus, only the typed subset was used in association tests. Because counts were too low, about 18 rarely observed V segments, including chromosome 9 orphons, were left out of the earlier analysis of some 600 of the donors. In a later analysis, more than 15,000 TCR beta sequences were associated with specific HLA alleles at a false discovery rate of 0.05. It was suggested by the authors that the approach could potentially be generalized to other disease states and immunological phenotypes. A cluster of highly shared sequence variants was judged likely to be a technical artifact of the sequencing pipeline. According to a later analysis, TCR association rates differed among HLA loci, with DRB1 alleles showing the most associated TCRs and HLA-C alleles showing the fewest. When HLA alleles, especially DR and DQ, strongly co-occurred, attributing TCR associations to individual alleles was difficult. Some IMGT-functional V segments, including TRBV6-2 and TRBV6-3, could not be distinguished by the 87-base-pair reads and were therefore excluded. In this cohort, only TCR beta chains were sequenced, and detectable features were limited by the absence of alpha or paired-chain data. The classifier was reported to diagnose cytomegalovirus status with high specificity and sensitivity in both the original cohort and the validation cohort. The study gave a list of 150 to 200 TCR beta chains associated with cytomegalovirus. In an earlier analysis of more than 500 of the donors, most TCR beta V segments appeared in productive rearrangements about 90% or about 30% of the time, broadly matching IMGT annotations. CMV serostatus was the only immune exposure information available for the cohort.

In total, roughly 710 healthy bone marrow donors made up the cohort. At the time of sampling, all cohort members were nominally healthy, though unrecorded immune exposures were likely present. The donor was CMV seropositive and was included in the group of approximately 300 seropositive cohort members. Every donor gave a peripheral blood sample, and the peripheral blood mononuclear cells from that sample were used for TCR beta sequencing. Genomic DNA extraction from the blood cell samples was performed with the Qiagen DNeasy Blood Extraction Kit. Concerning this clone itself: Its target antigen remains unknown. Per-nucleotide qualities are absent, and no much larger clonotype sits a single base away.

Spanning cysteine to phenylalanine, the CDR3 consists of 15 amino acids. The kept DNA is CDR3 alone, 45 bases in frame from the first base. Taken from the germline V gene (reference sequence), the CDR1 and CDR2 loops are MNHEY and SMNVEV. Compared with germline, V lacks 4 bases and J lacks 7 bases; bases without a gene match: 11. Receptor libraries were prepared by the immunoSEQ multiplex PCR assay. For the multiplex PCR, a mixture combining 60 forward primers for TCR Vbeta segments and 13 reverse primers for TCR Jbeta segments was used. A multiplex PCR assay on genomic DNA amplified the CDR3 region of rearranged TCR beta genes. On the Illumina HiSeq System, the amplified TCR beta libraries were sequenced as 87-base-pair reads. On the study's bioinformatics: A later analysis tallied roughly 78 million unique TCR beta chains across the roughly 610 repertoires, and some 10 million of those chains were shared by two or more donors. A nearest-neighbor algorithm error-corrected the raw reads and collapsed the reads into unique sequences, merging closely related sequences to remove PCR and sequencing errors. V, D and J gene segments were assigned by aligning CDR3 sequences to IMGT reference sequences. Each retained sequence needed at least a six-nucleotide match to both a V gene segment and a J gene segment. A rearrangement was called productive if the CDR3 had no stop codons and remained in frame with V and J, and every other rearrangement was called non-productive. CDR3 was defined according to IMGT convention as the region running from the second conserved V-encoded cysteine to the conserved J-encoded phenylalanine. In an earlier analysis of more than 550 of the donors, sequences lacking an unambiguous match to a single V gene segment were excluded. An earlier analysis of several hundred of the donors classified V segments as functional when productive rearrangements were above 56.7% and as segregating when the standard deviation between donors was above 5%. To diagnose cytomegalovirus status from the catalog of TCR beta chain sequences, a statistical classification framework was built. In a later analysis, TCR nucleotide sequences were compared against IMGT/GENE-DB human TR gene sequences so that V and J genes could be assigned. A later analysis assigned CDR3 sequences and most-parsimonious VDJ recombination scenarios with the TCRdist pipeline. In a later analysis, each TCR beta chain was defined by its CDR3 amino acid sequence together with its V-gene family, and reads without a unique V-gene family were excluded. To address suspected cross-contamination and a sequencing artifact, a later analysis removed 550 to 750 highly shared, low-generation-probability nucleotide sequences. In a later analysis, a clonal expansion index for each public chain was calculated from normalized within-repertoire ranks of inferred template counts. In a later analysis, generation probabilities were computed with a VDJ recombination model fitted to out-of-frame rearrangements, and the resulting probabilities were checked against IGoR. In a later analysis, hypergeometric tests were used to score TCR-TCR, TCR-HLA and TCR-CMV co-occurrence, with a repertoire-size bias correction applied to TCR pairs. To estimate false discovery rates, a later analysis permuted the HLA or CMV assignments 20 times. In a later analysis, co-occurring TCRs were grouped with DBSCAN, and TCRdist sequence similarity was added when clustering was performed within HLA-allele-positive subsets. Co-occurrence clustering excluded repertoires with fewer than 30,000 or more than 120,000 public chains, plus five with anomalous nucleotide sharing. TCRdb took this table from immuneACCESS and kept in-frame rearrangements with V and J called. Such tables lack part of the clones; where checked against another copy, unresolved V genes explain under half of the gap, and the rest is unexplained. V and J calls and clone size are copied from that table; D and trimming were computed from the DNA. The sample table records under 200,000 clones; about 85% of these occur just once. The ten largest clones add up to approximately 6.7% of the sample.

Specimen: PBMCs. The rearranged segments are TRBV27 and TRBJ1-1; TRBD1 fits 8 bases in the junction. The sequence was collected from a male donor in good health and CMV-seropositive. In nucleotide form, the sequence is TGTGCCAGCAGTTCCAAACAGGGGGATGGCGGTGAAGCTTTCTTT. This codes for CASSSKQGDGGEAFF.